This T cell receptor (beta chain) stems from a study of shared clonotypes between healthy human individuals. Study overall: The study used three CD4 naive, three CD4 memory, two CD8 naive and one CD8 memory plate per donor.

As to this clone: Its cognate antigen is unknown.

General study findings and limits: Among non-shared clonotypes, generation probabilities were lower than among those shared by all four donors.

As originally analysed: Quality scores were absent from the junction-only immunoSEQ sequences, so filtering differed. Sequencing used immunoSEQ multiplex PCR; TCRdb keeps in-frame clones, though not all of them. V and J calls and clone size are those listed in that table; D and trimming were worked out from the DNA. This table has 1.6 million or so clones, about 96% appearing once. Division of CD4+ cells produced a CD45RA+ naive subset and a CD45RA-negative memory subset. This CDR3 has 13 amino acids. Trimming removed 4 bases at V and 0 bases at J, with 6 bases between. Per germline, CDR1 WNHNN and CDR2 SYGVQD (reference sequence).

The specimen was naive CD4+ T cells sorted from blood. Subset meaning: CD45RA+ positively selected. The gene calls are TRBV10-1 and TRBJ1-1; D unclear. The receptor comes from a man aged 30 to 39 in good health. The CDR3 nucleotides are TGCGCCAGCAGTGCCGGGTTGAACACTGAAGCTTTCTTT. Protein product: CASSAGLNTEAFF.